What follows is one T cell receptor (beta chain) and its context. Its specific antigen is unknown. The input lacks base qualities; no much larger clone sits a single base away. Library method: the immunoSEQ multiplex PCR assay. For the multiplex PCR, a mixture combining 60 forward primers for TCR Vbeta segments and 13 reverse primers for TCR Jbeta segments was used. A multiplex PCR assay on genomic DNA amplified the CDR3 region of rearranged TCR beta genes. On the Illumina HiSeq System, the amplified TCR beta libraries were sequenced as 87-base-pair reads. Per the authors' processing: Across the roughly 700 repertoires, a later analysis counted tens of millions of unique TCR beta chains, 9.5 million to 13 million of which were shared by at least two donors. To remove PCR and sequencing errors, raw reads were error-corrected and collapsed into unique sequences using a nearest-neighbor algorithm that merged closely related sequences. V, D and J gene segments were assigned by aligning CDR3 sequences to IMGT reference sequences. For a sequence to be retained, a match of at least six nucleotides to both a V gene segment and a J gene segment was required. A rearrangement was called productive if the CDR3 had no stop codons and remained in frame with V and J, and every other rearrangement was called non-productive. Following IMGT convention, CDR3 was defined as the stretch from the second conserved V-encoded cysteine up to the conserved J-encoded phenylalanine. In an earlier analysis of approximately 500 of the donors, sequences lacking an unambiguous match to a single V gene segment were excluded. An earlier analysis of fewer than 750 of the donors classified V segments as functional when productive rearrangements were above 56.7% and as segregating when the standard deviation between donors was above 5%. A statistical classification framework was built to diagnose cytomegalovirus status from the catalog of TCR beta chain sequences. V and J gene assignment, in a later analysis, came from comparing TCR nucleotide sequences with IMGT/GENE-DB human TR gene sequences. The TCRdist pipeline was used in a later analysis to assign CDR3 sequences and most-parsimonious VDJ recombination scenarios. In a later analysis, each TCR beta chain was defined by its CDR3 amino acid sequence together with its V-gene family, and reads lacking a unique V-gene family were excluded. In a later analysis, 500 to 650 highly shared, low-generation-probability nucleotide sequences were removed to address suspected cross-contamination and a sequencing artifact. In a later analysis, a clonal expansion index was calculated for each public chain from normalized within-repertoire ranks of inferred template counts. Generation probabilities in a later analysis came from a VDJ recombination model fitted to out-of-frame rearrangements, and those results were checked against IGoR. A later analysis scored TCR-TCR, TCR-HLA and TCR-CMV co-occurrence with hypergeometric tests, applying a repertoire-size bias correction to TCR pairs. In a later analysis, false discovery rates were estimated by permuting HLA or CMV assignments 20 times. In a later analysis, co-occurring TCRs were grouped using DBSCAN, and TCRdist sequence similarity was added for clustering within HLA-allele-positive subsets. Repertoires with fewer than 30,000 or more than 120,000 public chains, plus five repertoires with anomalous nucleotide sharing, were excluded from co-occurrence clustering. The clones in this table, taken by TCRdb from immuneACCESS, are in-frame only. Not every clone is retained; where verified, under half of the shortfall comes from an unresolved V gene, and the cause of the rest is unknown. That table supplies the V and J calls and clone size; D and trimming were determined from the DNA. A total of over 30,000 clones appear in this sample, around 84% of them only once. Of the sample, roughly 4% is held by the ten largest clones.

The data stem from a study of cytomegalovirus exposure and HLA in healthy donors (dated by TCRdb to the late 2010s). Regarding the research as a whole: An earlier analysis of 550 to 700 of the donors reported 276 Gb of sequence data and 100 million to 140 million unique TCR beta sequences from some 180 million T cells. Approximately 300 gigabases of sequencing data and tens of millions of unique TCR sequences were included in an early release covering over 600 HLA-typed donors. Among the roughly 400 genotyped donors, around 79% belonged to the genetic ancestry cluster associated with self-reported Caucasian donors. The study was designed to test whether signatures of past pathogen exposure could be identified by cataloging public T cell receptors. The T cell repertoires of 666 subjects were profiled by immunosequencing and related to cytomegalovirus serostatus. A separate validation cohort of 100 to 150 different subjects was used in addition to the approximately 640-subject first cohort. To predict cytomegalovirus infection status, the study combined high-throughput TCR immunosequencing, statistical association of individual TCRs with disease status, and machine learning. To study patterns of TCR occurrence, a later analysis re-analyzed previously published TCR beta repertoires from hundreds of donors and added high-resolution HLA genotyping. Rather than drawing on any new phenotypic data, the later analysis identified candidate immune exposures from TCR beta sequences and the way those sequences occurred across donors. In an earlier analysis of around 540 of the donors, high-throughput TCR beta sequencing was used to judge whether each TCR beta V gene segment behaved as functional or pseudogenic. Donor age, sex, ethnicity and CMV serostatus were compiled alongside the repertoire data. A later genetic analysis took genome-wide SNP genotypes for about 60% of the roughly 670 donors and used that subset as a discovery cohort. All discovery cohort repertoires had been generated on a single sequencing platform. HLA typing included class I and class II loci at four-digit resolution. Typing coverage differed by locus: A, B, C, DRB1 and DQB1 were typed in about 620-640 donors, DQA1 in 522, DPA1 in 600 to 610, and DPB1 in roughly 450. A handful of DR-DQ haplotypes were handled as single units for association and clustering because linkage in the cohort was strong. Among around 400 genotyped donors of the cohort, an average of about 220,000 unique TCR beta nucleotide sequences was sequenced per donor, of which roughly 18% were non-productive. Study-wide findings and limitations: A further reported finding was that TCR beta sequences accurately predicted the HLA-A and HLA-B alleles for most subjects in the first cohort. A later analysis found that TCR association rates varied across HLA loci, with DRB1 alleles showing the most associated TCRs and HLA-C alleles the fewest. A later analysis found that HLA-associated TCR beta chains were more clonally expanded and had lower generation probabilities than equally common non-associated chains. Sequencing depth was assumed to be roughly uniform across donors in the presence/absence analyses, though that assumption may not hold. In a later genetic analysis, a missense DCLRE1C variant was associated with V-gene and J-gene trimming of TCR beta chains, and the association was replicated in an independent cohort. A group of highly shared sequence variants was considered likely to be a technical artifact of the sequencing pipeline. An earlier analysis of approximately 570 of the donors showed that most TCR beta V segments appeared in productive rearrangements either about 90% or about 30% of the time, which broadly matched IMGT annotations. A later genetic analysis reported fewer N-insertions in productive TCRs among donors in an Asian-associated ancestry cluster than the roughly 670-donor mean. In this cohort, only TCR beta chains were sequenced, and detectable features were limited by the absence of alpha or paired-chain data. In a later analysis, several top co-occurrence clusters were reported to appear linked to parvovirus B19, influenza, CMV and Epstein-Barr virus. Because some donors lacked HLA typing at each locus, the association tests relied only on the typed subset. CMV serostatus was the only immune exposure information available for the cohort. The study gave a list of around 170 TCR beta chains associated with cytomegalovirus. The authors suggested that the approach could potentially be extended to other disease states and immunological phenotypes. Because counts were too low, seventeen rarely observed V segments, including chromosome 9 orphons, were excluded from the earlier analysis of 500 to 700 of the donors. Because the 87-base-pair reads could not distinguish some IMGT-functional V segments, including TRBV6-2 and TRBV6-3, those segments were excluded. Correlated functional status among segregating V segments might be attributable to linkage disequilibrium, but an unknown experimental factor could not be ruled out. A later analysis associated 15,000 or so TCR beta sequences with specific HLA alleles at a false discovery rate of 0.05. When HLA alleles, especially DR and DQ, strongly co-occurred, TCR associations were difficult to assign to individual alleles. Most TCR sequences were observed very rarely across donors, whereas some public TCRs were present in many individuals. The classifier was reported to diagnose cytomegalovirus status with high specificity and sensitivity in both the original and validation cohorts. A later analysis found that most CMV-associated TCR beta chains appeared HLA-restricted, with HLA associations seemingly driven largely by CMV exposure. In vitro tests confirmed that a few of the cytomegalovirus-associated TCR beta chains recognize cytomegalovirus antigens.

In total, just over 650 healthy bone marrow donors made up the cohort. At the time of sampling, every cohort member was nominally healthy, though immune exposures that went unrecorded were likely present. The donor tested CMV seronegative and was one of the 352 seronegative cohort members. A peripheral blood sample was provided by each donor, and peripheral blood mononuclear cells were used for TCR beta sequencing. Genomic DNA extraction from the blood cell samples was performed with the Qiagen DNeasy Blood Extraction Kit. V is pared back by 0 bases and J by 1 base, with 10 bases lying between the germline termini. The CDR3 holds 16 amino acids from the cysteine to the phenylalanine. The only DNA kept is the CDR3, 48 bases in frame from the first base. As encoded in the germline V gene, CDR1 is SGDLS while CDR2 is YYNGEE.

Here the chain combines TRBV9 and TRBJ2-2, with an unclear D gene assignment. The TCR sequence derives from a woman between 18 and 29 years old in good health and CMV-seronegative. The specimen was PBMCs. CDR3 reads: CASSVGLVQNTGELFF. The DNA is as follows: TGTGCCAGCAGCGTAGGGCTAGTCCAGAACACCGGGGAGCTGTTTTTT. Here the CDR3 is joined to the reference TRBV9 and TRBJ2-2 genes, and the full variable domain is: DSGVTQTPKHLITATGQRVTLRCSPRSGDLSVYWYQQSLDQGLQFLIQYYNGEERAKGNILERFSAQQFPDLHSELNLSSLELGDSALYFCASSVGLVQNTGELFFGEGSRLTVL.